The entry below describes one TCR beta chain. This sample was taken from a study of PD-L1 blockade in urothelial cancer. The data were produced by immunoSEQ multiplex PCR, yet TCRdb's version contains in-frame clones alone and is incomplete. The sample yields under 130,000 clones, approximately 85% seen once. The CDR3 runs 15 residues. V shed 1 base and J 3 bases; nucleotides not matched to a gene: 3. Per germline, CDR1 SEHNR and CDR2 FQNEAQ (reference sequence). Each patient gave between 1 and 8 samples of peripheral blood mononuclear cells, which were collected pretreatment and during treatment. The chain has TRBV7-9 and TRBJ2-7; TRBD2 matches 10 bases. The specimen was PBMCs, collected around atezolizumab (anti-PD-L1) treatment. This clonotype originated in a middle-aged man with urothelial cancer. CDR3 residues: CASSLVAGGDYEQYF. The DNA of the CDR3 is TGTGCCAGCAGCTTAGTAGCGGGAGGCGACTACGAGCAGTACTTC.